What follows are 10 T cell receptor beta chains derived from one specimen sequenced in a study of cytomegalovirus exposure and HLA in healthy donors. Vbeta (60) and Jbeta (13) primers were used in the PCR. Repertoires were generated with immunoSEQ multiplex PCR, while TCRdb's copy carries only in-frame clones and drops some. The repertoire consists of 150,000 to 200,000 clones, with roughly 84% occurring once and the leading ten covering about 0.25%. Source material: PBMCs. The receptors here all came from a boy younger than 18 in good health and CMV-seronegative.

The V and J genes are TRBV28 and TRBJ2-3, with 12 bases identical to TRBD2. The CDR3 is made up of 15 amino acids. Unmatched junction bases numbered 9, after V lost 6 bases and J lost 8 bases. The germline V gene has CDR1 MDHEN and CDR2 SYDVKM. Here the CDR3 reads CASSRILAGGATQYF. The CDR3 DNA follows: TGTGCCAGCAGCAGGATACTAGCGGGAGGCGCTACGCAGTATTTT.

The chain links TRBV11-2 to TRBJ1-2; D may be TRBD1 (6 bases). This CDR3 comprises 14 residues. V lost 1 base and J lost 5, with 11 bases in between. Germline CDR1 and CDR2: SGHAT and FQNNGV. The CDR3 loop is CASSLAQDSYGYTF. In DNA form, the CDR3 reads TGTGCCAGCAGCTTAGCCCAGGACAGTTATGGCTACACCTTC.

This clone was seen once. CDR3 bases: TGTGCCAGCAGCGGATGGGACAGGGGAGAGGAGACCCAGTACTTC. Protein product: CASSGWDRGEETQYF. V and J are TRBV13 and TRBJ2-5; TRBD1 matches at 10 bases. J was trimmed by 5 bases and V by 5 bases; bases with no gene match: 8. The CDR3 is made up of 15 amino acids. Germline CDR1 reads PRHDT; CDR2 reads FYEKMQ (reference sequence).

The CDR3 is CASSVGLSDEQFF. DNA for the CDR3: TGTGCCAGCAGTGTGGGGCTTTCCGATGAGCAGTTCTTC. This chain links TRBV27 with TRBJ2-1, with D maybe TRBD1 (5 bases). Trimming removed 5 bases from V and 8 bases from J, with 13 bases in between. The CDR3 is made up of 13 amino acids. In germline, CDR1 is MNHEY, CDR2 SMNVEV (reference sequence).

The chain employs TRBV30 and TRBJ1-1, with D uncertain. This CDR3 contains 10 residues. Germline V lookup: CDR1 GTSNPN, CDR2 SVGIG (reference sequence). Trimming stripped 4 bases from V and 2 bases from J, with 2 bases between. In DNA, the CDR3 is TGTGCCTGGACTAACACTGAAGCTTTCTTT. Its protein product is CAWTNTEAFF. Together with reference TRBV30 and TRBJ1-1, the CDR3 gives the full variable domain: SQTIHQWPATLVQPVGSPLSLECTVEGTSNPNLYWYRQAAGRGLQLLFYSVGIGQISSEVPQNLSASRPQDRQFILSSKKLLLSDSGFYLCAWTNTEAFFGQGTRLTVV.

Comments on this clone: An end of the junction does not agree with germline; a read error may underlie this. The CDR3 DNA is TGTGCCAGCAGGTTCCCAGGGAACGCCGAGCCGTACTTC. Encoded protein: CASRFPGNAEPYF. The chain has TRBV6-5 and TRBJ2-7; D may be TRBD1 (5 bases). The CDR3 has 13 residues. Per germline, CDR1 MNHEY and CDR2 SVGAGI.

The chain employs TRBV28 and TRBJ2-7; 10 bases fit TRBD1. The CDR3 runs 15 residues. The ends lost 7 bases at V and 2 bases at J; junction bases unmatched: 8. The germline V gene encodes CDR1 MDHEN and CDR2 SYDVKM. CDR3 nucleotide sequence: TGTGCCAGCACCGTGACAGGGGGCCTTCCCTACGAGCAGTACTTC. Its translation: CASTVTGGLPYEQYF.

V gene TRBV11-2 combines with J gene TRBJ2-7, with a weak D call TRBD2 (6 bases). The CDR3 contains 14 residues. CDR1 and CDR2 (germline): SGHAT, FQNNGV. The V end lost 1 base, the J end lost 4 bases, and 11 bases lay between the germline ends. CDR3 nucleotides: TGTGCCAGCAGCTTAGTGGGGGGATGGTACGAGCAGTACTTC. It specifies CASSLVGGWYEQYF.

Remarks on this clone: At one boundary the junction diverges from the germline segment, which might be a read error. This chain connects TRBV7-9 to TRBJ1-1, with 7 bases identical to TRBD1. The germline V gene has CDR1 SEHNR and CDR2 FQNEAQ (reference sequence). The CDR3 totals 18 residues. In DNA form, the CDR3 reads TGTTCCAGCAGCTTAGTGGGTGGGGGCAGGGGGTTAAACACTGAAGCTTTCTTT. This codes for CSSSLVGGGRGLNTEAFF.

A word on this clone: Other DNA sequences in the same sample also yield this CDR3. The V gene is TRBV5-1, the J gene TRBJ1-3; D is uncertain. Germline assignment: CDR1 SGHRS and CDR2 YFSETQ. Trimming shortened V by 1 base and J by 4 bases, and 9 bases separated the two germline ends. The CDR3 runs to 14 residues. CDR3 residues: CASSLTGSGNTIYF. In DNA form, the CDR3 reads TGCGCCAGCAGCTTGACCGGTTCCGGAAACACCATATATTTT.